This passage covers 25 T cell receptor beta chains from one sample sequenced in a study of CD8+ T cells in alopecia areata. Sample treatment: oral pan-JAK inhibitor, 5-10 mg twice daily. It was cDNA, reverse transcribed from extracted RNA, that served as the sequencing template. Assay: immunoSEQ multiplex PCR; the TCRdb copy retains only in-frame clones and omits some. The sample shows about 42,000 clones, about 71% of them seen only once. The specimen was CD8+ T cells sorted from blood, collected at week 4, from a patient treated with tofacitinib. These receptors were obtained from a human donor with alopecia areata.

The chain joins TRBV7-2 to TRBJ2-3, with TRBD2 identical over 8 bases. Germline V gives CDR1 SGHTA, CDR2 FQGNSA. This CDR3 comprises 15 residues. V lost 3 bases, J lost 5 bases, and 7 bases stayed unmatched. CDR3 DNA sequence: TGTGCCAGCAGCTTTACCGGGGGGGCCGGAGATACGCAGTATTTT. Translating gives CASSFTGGAGDTQYF. Full variable domain (rest looked up from reference TRBV7-2 and TRBJ2-3): GAGVSQSPSNKVTEKGKDVELRCDPISGHTALYWYRQSLGQGLEFLIYFQGNSAPDKSGLPSDRFSAERTGGSVSTLTIQRTQQEDSAVYLCASSFTGGAGDTQYFGPGTRLTVL.

The table lists this clone with a count of one. The chain has TRBV4-3 and TRBJ2-7, with TRBD2 matching 10 bases. The CDR3 is 16 amino acids. Germline V CDR1 and CDR2: LGHNA, YSLEER. After removal of 0 bases from V and 2 bases from J, the junction contained 4 bases not matched to a gene. DNA of the CDR3: TGCGCCAGCAGCCAAGATGGCCTAGCGGGGGCCTACGAGCAGTACTTC. Translation gives CASSQDGLAGAYEQYF.

This chain connects TRBV30 to TRBJ1-1, with D unresolved. Looked up from germline, CDR1 is GTSNPN and CDR2 is SVGIG (reference sequence). The CDR3 runs to 13 residues. Trimming removed 1 base at V and 4 bases at J, with 10 bases between. CDR3 region: CAWSGLVGTEAFF. CDR3 in DNA: TGTGCCTGGAGTGGATTGGTGGGCACTGAAGCTTTCTTT.

This clone was seen only once. This chain links TRBV11-2 with TRBJ1-1; D is undetermined. In germline, CDR1 is SGHAT, CDR2 FQNNGV. This CDR3 comprises 16 residues. Trimming removed 1 base from V and 1 base from J, with 13 bases in between. For the CDR3, the DNA is TGTGCCAGCAGCTTAGCCTGGGGTACAACGAACACTGAAGCTTTCTTT. Its translation is CASSLAWGTTNTEAFF.

Here the CDR3 reads CASRGLAEYEQYF. The DNA for the CDR3 is TGTGCCAGCAGGGGACTAGCGGAGTACGAGCAGTACTTC. This rearrangement joins TRBV2 to TRBJ2-7, with 11 bases lining up with TRBD2. Germline values: CDR1 SNHLY, CDR2 FYNNEI. The V segment lost 6 bases and the J segment 4 bases; nucleotides outside the gene matches: 2. The CDR3 runs 13 residues.

The chain carries TRBV29-1 and TRBJ1-1; possible D gene TRBD1, 5 bases. From germline, CDR1 is SQVTM and CDR2 ANQGSEA. The CDR3 has 13 amino acids. The V gene lost 7 bases and the J gene lost 4 bases, with 16 bases spanning the gap. CDR3 residues: CSALGHSGTEAFF. The CDR3 coding sequence is TGCAGCGCACTCGGACACTCTGGCACTGAAGCTTTCTTT.

The genes are TRBV30 and TRBJ1-6; the match to TRBD1 covers 7 bases. Germline CDR1 GTSNPN, CDR2 SVGIG (reference sequence). The CDR3 loop spans 16 amino acids. J lost 11 bases, V lost 5 bases, and 18 bases had no gene match. As DNA, the CDR3 is TGTGCCTGGGATAACCGGGACAGTAGGAAAGTAGCACCCCTCCACTTT. Translation gives CAWDNRDSRKVAPLHF.

The rearrangement links TRBV30 to TRBJ1-6; D ambiguous. Germline V gene sequence: CDR1 GTSNPN, CDR2 SVGIG (reference sequence). The CDR3 contains 12 residues. Deletions cut 3 bases from V and 6 bases from J, with 6 bases between. CDR3 region: CAWRGSNSPLHF. The CDR3 coding sequence is TGTGCCTGGAGAGGCAGTAATTCACCCCTCCACTTT. Based on the CDR3 plus reference TRBV30 and TRBJ1-6, the full variable domain is SQTIHQWPATLVQPVGSPLSLECTVEGTSNPNLYWYRQAAGRGLQLLFYSVGIGQISSEVPQNLSASRPQDRQFILSSKKLLLSDSGFYLCAWRGSNSPLHFGNGTRLTVT.

This clone was detected only once. This chain joins TRBV30 and TRBJ1-4; possibly TRBD1 for D (6 bases). Germline-derived CDR1 and CDR2 are GTSNPN and SVGIG (reference sequence). With 7 bases removed from V and 6 bases from J, the gap between germline ends came to 15 bases. This CDR3 spans 13 amino acids. The CDR3 is CAFGGRSYEKLFF. In DNA, the CDR3 is TGTGCCTTTGGGGGGCGATCGTATGAAAAACTGTTTTTT.

V usage is TRBV4-3 and J usage is TRBJ2-7; D may match TRBD1 or TRBD2 (5 bases each). Germline CDR1 reads LGHNA; CDR2 reads YSLEER. CDR3 length: 15 amino acids. Trimming stripped 4 bases from V and 3 bases from J, with 16 bases between. The chain's CDR3 is CASSPQRGALYEQYF. The CDR3 DNA reads TGCGCCAGCAGCCCCCAGCGAGGGGCTCTCTACGAGCAGTACTTC.

This chain connects TRBV27 to TRBJ2-2; 7 bases are shared with TRBD1. Germline assignment: CDR1 MNHEY and CDR2 SMNVEV (reference sequence). Trimming removed 5 bases from V and 4 bases from J; junction bases left unmatched: 4. This CDR3 region has 14 residues. As DNA, the CDR3 is TGTGCCAGCAGTCTATACAGGGGCACCGGGGAGCTGTTTTTT. It codes for CASSLYRGTGELFF.

V is TRBV12-5 and J is TRBJ1-5; 9 nucleotides agree with TRBD1. Germline CDR1 is LGHNT and CDR2 is FRNRAP. V shed 1 base, J shed 6 bases, and the junction held 4 bases outside the gene matches. This CDR3 is built from 15 residues. CDR3 DNA sequence: TGTGCTAGTGGTTTGGCCGGACAGGGGATTCAGCCCCAGCATTTT. Its translation is CASGLAGQGIQPQHF. The whole variable domain, filled in from reference TRBV12-5 and TRBJ1-5, reads DARVTQTPRHKVTEMGQEVTMRCQPILGHNTVFWYRQTMMQGLELLAYFRNRAPLDDSGMPKDRFSAEMPDATLATLKIQPSEPRDSAVYFCASGLAGQGIQPQHFGDGTRLSIL.

The CDR3 reads CAWAVSGNEQFF. The CDR3 coding sequence is TGTGCCTGGGCCGTTAGCGGCAATGAGCAGTTCTTC. The rearrangement joins TRBV30 to TRBJ2-1; the D gene is possibly TRBD2 (6 bases). CDR3 length equals 12 residues. Trimming pared 5 bases from V and 6 bases from J, leaving 11 bases between. The germline V gene has CDR1 GTSNPN and CDR2 SVGIG (reference sequence).

The CDR3 region has the DNA TGTGCCAGCAGCTATGGGACAGGGGGTACTGAGGAGCAGTTCTTC. Translating it yields CASSYGTGGTEEQFF. This chain connects TRBV2 to TRBJ2-1; 11 bases are shared with TRBD1. This CDR3 is 15 amino acids long. V shed 6 bases, J shed 10 bases, and the junction held 11 bases outside the gene matches. From germline, CDR1 is SNHLY and CDR2 FYNNEI.

The J gene is TRBJ2-3, the V gene TRBV6-5, with TRBD2 as a possible D gene (6 bases). The V and J ends lost 8 bases and 1 base respectively, with 10 bases between them. Germline-derived CDR1 and CDR2 are MNHEY and SVGAGI. This CDR3 is built from 13 residues. The DNA of the CDR3 is TGTGCCAGCGGTAAGCGGGGCACAGATACGCAGTATTTT. Protein: CASGKRGTDTQYF.

This clone showed up just once. The V call is TRBV4-3, the J call TRBJ2-7; D might be TRBD2 (5 bases). CDR3 length equals 16 residues. Germline lookup yields CDR1 LGHNA and CDR2 YSLEER. Trimming pared 0 bases from V and 3 bases from J, leaving 15 bases between. CDR3 nucleotide sequence: TGCGCCAGCAGCCAAGATGAACAACGGGGATACTACGAGCAGTACTTC. Its protein is CASSQDEQRGYYEQYF.

This chain connects TRBV29-1 to TRBJ2-1; 8 bases agree with TRBD1. The CDR3 loop spans 13 amino acids. CDR1 and CDR2 from the germline V gene are SQVTM and ANQGSEA. With 4 bases clipped from V and 6 bases from J, the junction kept 5 bases outside the gene matches. CDR3 amino acids: CSVGPGGFNEQFF. The DNA of the CDR3 is TGCAGCGTTGGGCCAGGGGGCTTCAATGAGCAGTTCTTC.

The chain uses TRBV7-3 and TRBJ2-1; 7 nucleotides align to TRBD2. The V gene end was trimmed by 4 bases and the J gene end by 8 bases; junction bases not matched to a gene: 5. This CDR3 is built from 13 residues. Germline CDR1 and CDR2: SGHTA and FQGTGA. In DNA, the CDR3 is TGTGCCAGCAGCTCTAAAGGGAGGGATGAGCAGTTCTTC. Protein: CASSSKGRDEQFF.

The table lists this clone with many counts. The V gene is TRBV9, the J gene TRBJ1-1; D uncertain. The CDR3 contains 13 residues. The V gene's germline CDR1 is SGDLS and CDR2 YYNGEE. Between the trimmed V and J ends, which lost 0 bases and 4 bases, there was a span of 7 bases. CDR3: CASSVGMFTEAFF. Written as DNA, the CDR3 is TGTGCCAGCAGCGTAGGGATGTTCACTGAAGCTTTCTTT.

This clone was counted between two and nine times. The gene calls are TRBV19 and TRBJ2-3; the D gene is possibly TRBD2 (5 bases). The CDR3 has 12 amino acids. Trimming shortened V by 5 bases and J by 4 bases, and 7 bases separated the two germline ends. The germline gives CDR1 LNHDA, CDR2 SQIVND (reference sequence). CDR3 sequence (DNA): TGTGCCAGTAGTCTCGGGGCAGATACGCAGTATTTT. This sequence encodes CASSLGADTQYF.

The chain uses TRBV4-2 and TRBJ2-2; tentative D call: TRBD1 (6 bases). Trimming shortened V by 0 bases and J by 3 bases, and 11 bases separated the two germline ends. Per germline, CDR1 LGHNA and CDR2 YNFKEQ. This CDR3 has 16 residues. The CDR3 nucleotides read TGTGCCAGCAGCCAAGAGGCCACAGGGTACACCGGGGAGCTGTTTTTT. Its translation: CASSQEATGYTGELFF.

This rearrangement joins TRBV30 to TRBJ2-7, with D tentatively TRBD2 (7 bases). The CDR3 contains 13 residues. Germline V gene data show CDR1 as GTSNPN and CDR2 as SVGIG (reference sequence). V was pared by 0 bases and J by 7 bases, with 13 bases between. CDR3 DNA: TGTGCCTGGAGTGTTGGGGGGGCGAAAGAGCAGTACTTC. Amino acids: CAWSVGGAKEQYF.

The CDR3: CASSLGRGEVGTEAFF. The CDR3 nucleotides read TGTGCCAGCAGCTTAGGGCGGGGGGAAGTTGGCACTGAAGCTTTCTTT. The chain combines TRBV7-6 with TRBJ1-1, with a tentative D call TRBD1 (5 bases). With 1 base removed from V and 4 bases from J, the gap between germline ends came to 16 bases. Germline CDR1 and CDR2: SGHVS and FNYEAQ. This CDR3 has 16 residues. Based on the CDR3 plus reference TRBV7-6 and TRBJ1-1, the full variable domain is GAGVSQSPRYKVTKRGQDVALRCDPISGHVSLYWYRQALGQGPEFLTYFNYEAQQDKSGLPNDRFSAERPEGSISTLTIQRTEQRDSAMYRCASSLGRGEVGTEAFFGQGTRLTVV.

This sequence joins TRBV5-1 and TRBJ2-1, with 9 positions matching TRBD2. CDR3 length: 14 amino acids. The junction had 5 bases not matched to a gene; V was cut back by 6 bases and J by 4 bases. The germline V gene has CDR1 SGHRS and CDR2 YFSETQ. CDR3 in DNA: TGCGCCAGCAAAAGCGGGGGGCTGTACAATGAGCAGTTCTTC. It specifies CASKSGGLYNEQFF.

V and J are TRBV27 and TRBJ1-5; possibly TRBD1 for D (5 bases). The V gene's germline CDR1 is MNHEY and CDR2 SMNVEV (reference sequence). Between the trimmed V and J ends, which lost 7 bases and 1 base, there was a span of 11 bases. CDR3 length: 14 amino acids. CDR3 protein: CASNPEGSNQPQHF. CDR3 nucleotides: TGTGCCAGCAATCCCGAGGGGAGCAATCAGCCCCAGCATTTT.